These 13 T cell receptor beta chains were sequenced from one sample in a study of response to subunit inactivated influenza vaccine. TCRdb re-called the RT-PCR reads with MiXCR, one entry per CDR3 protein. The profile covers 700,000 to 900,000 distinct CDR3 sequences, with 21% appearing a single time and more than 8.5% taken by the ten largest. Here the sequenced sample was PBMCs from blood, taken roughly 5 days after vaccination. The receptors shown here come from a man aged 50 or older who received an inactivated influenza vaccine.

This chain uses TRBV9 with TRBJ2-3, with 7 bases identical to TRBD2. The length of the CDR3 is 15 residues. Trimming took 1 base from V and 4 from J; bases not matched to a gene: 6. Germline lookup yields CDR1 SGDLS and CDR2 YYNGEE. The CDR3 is CASSVRGLLADTQYF. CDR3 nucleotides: TGTGCCAGCAGCGTACGGGGACTATTGGCAGATACGCAGTATTTT.

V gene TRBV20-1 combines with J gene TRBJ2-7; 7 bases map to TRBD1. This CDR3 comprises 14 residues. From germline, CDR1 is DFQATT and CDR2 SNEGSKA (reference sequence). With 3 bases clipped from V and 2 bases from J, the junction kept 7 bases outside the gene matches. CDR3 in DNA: TGCAGTGCTAGCCTCCGGGACAGAACCTACGAGCAGTACTTC. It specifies CSASLRDRTYEQYF.

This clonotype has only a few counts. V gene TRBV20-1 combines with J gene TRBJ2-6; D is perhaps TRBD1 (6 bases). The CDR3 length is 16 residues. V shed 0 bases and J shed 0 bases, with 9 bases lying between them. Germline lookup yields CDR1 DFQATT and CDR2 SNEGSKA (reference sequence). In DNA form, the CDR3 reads TGCAGTGCTAGAGATCTAGGGGGCTCTGGGGCCAACGTCCTGACTTTC. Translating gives CSARDLGGSGANVLTF.

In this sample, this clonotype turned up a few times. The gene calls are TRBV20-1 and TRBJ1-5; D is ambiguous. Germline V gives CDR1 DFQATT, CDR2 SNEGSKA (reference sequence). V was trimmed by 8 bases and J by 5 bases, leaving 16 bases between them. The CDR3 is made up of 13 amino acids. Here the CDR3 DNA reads TGCAGTCTGATGAGGGTTCCTTATCAGCCCCAGCATTTT. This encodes CSLMRVPYQPQHF.

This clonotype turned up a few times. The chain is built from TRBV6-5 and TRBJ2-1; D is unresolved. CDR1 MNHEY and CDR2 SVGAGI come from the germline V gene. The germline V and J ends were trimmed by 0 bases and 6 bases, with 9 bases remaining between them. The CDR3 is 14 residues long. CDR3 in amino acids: CASSYSARSNEQFF. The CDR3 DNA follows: TGTGCCAGCAGTTACTCGGCTAGATCCAATGAGCAGTTCTTC.

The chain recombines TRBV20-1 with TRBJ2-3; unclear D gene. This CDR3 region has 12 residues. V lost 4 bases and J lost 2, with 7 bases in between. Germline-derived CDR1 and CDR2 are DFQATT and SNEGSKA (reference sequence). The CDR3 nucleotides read TGCAGTGCTATTGGTGACACAGATACGCAGTATTTT. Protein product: CSAIGDTDTQYF.

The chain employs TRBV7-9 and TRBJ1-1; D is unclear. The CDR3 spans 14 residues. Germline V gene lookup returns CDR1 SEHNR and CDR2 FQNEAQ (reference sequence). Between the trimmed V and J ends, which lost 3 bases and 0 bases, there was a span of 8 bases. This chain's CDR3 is CASSFELMNTEAFF. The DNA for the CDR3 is TGTGCCAGCAGCTTCGAACTGATGAACACTGAAGCTTTCTTT.

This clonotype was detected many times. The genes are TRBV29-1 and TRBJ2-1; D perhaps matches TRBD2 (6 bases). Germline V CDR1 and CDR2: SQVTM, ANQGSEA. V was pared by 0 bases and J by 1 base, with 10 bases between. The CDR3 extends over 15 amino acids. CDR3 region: CSVEDRGKSYNEQFF. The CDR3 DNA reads TGCAGCGTTGAAGATCGGGGGAAATCCTACAATGAGCAGTTCTTC.

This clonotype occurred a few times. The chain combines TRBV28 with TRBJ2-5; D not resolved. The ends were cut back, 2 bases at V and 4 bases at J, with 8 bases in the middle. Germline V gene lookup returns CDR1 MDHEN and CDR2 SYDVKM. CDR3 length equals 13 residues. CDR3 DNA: TGTGCCAGCAGTTTAGTAAACAGAGAGACCCAGTACTTC. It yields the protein CASSLVNRETQYF.

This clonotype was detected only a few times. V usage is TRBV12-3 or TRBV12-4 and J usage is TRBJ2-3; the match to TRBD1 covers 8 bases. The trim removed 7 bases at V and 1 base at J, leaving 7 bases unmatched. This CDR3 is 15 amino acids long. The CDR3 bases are TGTGCCAGCAACCAGGGGGCGCGGGGCACAGATACGCAGTATTTT. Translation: CASNQGARGTDTQYF.

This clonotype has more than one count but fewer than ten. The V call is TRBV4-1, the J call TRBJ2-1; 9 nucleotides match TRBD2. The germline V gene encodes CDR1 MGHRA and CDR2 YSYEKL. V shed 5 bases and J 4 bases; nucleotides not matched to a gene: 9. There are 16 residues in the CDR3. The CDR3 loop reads CASSSRAGGSYNEQFF. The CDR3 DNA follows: TGCGCCAGCAGCTCAAGAGCGGGGGGATCTTACAATGAGCAGTTCTTC.

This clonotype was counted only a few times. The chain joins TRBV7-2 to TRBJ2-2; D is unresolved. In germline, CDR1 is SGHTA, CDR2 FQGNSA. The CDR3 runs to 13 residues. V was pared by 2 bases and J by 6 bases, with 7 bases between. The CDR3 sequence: CASSLFSAGELFF. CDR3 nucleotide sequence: TGTGCCAGCAGCTTATTTTCCGCCGGGGAGCTGTTTTTT.

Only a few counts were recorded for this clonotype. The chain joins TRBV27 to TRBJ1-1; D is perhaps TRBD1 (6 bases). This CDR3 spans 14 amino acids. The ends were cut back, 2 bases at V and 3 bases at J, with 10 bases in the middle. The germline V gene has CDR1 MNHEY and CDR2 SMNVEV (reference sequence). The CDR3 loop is CASSLQGRYTEAFF. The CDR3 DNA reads TGTGCCAGCAGTTTACAGGGGAGATACACTGAAGCTTTCTTT.